The source of this T cell receptor (beta chain) is a study of blood T cell repertoires in COVID-19. Only in-frame clones appear in the TCRdb table, and some are missing; sequencing was by immunoSEQ multiplex PCR. This sample has fewer than 100,000 clones, with about 85% found just once. Sequencing was done on a sample of peripheral blood. The clonotype originates from a man aged 55-75 years with acute or convalescent COVID-19.

The CDR3 reads CASTGTSGSASADTQYF. The CDR3 DNA is TGTGCCAGTACAGGGACTAGCGGGAGTGCATCTGCAGATACGCAGTATTTT. V is TRBV19 and J is TRBJ2-3; 14 nucleotides align to TRBD2. Germline V CDR1 and CDR2: LNHDA, SQIVND (reference sequence). The CDR3 extends over 17 amino acids. V lost 7 bases, J lost 4 bases, and 10 bases stayed unmatched. Combining the CDR3 with reference TRBV19 and TRBJ2-3 gives the whole variable domain DGGITQSPKYLFRKEGQNVTLSCEQNLNHDAMYWYRQDPGQGLRLIYYSQIVNDFQKGDIAEGYSVSREKKESFPLTVTSAQKNPTAFYLCASTGTSGSASADTQYFGPGTRLTVL.